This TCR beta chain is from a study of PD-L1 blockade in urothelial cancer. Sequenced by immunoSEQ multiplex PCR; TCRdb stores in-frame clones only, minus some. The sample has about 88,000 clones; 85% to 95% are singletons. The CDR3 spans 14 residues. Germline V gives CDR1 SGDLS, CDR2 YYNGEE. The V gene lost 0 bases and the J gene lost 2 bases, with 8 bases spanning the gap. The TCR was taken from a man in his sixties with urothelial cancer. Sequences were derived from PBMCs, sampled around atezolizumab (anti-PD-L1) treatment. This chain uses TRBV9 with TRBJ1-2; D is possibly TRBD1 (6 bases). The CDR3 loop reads CASSVDQGNYGYTF. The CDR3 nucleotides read TGTGCCAGCAGCGTAGATCAGGGGAACTATGGCTACACCTTC. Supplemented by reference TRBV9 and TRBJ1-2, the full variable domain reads DSGVTQTPKHLITATGQRVTLRCSPRSGDLSVYWYQQSLDQGLQFLIQYYNGEERAKGNILERFSAQQFPDLHSELNLSSLELGDSALYFCASSVDQGNYGYTFGSGTRLTVV.